The next 9 T cell receptor delta chains were all read from a single sample in a study of gamma delta lymphoproliferative disorders and STAT genes (dated by TCRdb to the late 2010s). Genomic DNA from peripheral blood mononuclear cells isolated from patients and controls was used for TCR sequencing. The library was obtained by multiplex PCR. TCRdb shows the sequencer as Illumina MiSeq. TCRdb reprocessed the public data with the CATT caller; entries with the same nucleotide sequence were combined afterwards. Within this sample are 1,600 or so delta-chain clones, with approximately 1.2% of them counted one time only. Around three fifths of the sample is taken by the ten largest. Sequences were obtained from blood. These receptors originate from a human donor in good health.

In regard to this clone: The protein given by TCRdb reflects a much larger clone and differs at residue 6 from this DNA's translation, likely from a read error; the protein shown is the DNA's translation. The V and J genes are TRDV2 and TRDJ1; 8 bases line up with TRDD3. The CDR3 spans 18 residues. Germline assignment: CDR1 GEAIGNYY and CDR2 EKD. V shed 1 base, J shed 1 base, and the junction held 13 bases outside the gene matches. The CDR3 region has the DNA TGTGCCTGTGACACTCCCTCTACTGGGGGGGGCCGCACCGATAAACTCATCTTT. Translation: CACDTPSTGGGRTDKLIF.

For this clone: TCRdb pairs this DNA with a much larger clone's protein that differs at residue 9, likely a read error; the protein shown was translated from the DNA. CDR3 nucleotides: TGTGCTCTTGGGGAAGGGGGATATAACCCTGGGGGATACGAAGAGAACACCGATAAACTCATCTTT. Protein sequence: CALGEGGYNPGGYEENTDKLIF. The rearrangement uses TRDV1 and TRDJ1, with 12 nucleotides matching TRDD3. The CDR3 is made up of 22 amino acids. Germline V gene data show CDR1 as TSWWSYY and CDR2 as QGS. After removal of 2 bases from V and 0 bases from J, the junction contained 19 bases not matched to a gene.

No V gene call was produced; the J gene was TRDJ1. The CDR3 sequence is 13 residues long. The CDR3 here is CALGERSFHKLIF. The CDR3, as DNA: TGTGCTCTTGGGGAACGGAGCTTTCACAAACTCATCTTT.

Worth noting for this clone: A far larger clone is just one base off, so this is likely a read error. This sample also contains other DNA sequences that code for the same CDR3. The chain links TRDV1 to TRDJ1; possible D gene TRDD2, 9 bases. Germline V gene sequence: CDR1 TSWWSYY, CDR2 QGS. The CDR3 is 22 amino acids. The V end lost 1 base, the J end lost 0 bases, and 30 bases lay between the germline ends. This CDR3 is CALGERAFLRRYWGIYTDKLIF. The DNA for the CDR3 is TGTGCTCTTGGGGAACGTGCCTTCCTACGCCGCTATTGGGGGATTTACACCGATAAACTCATCTTT.

This clone appeared a few times. It is likely a read error: a sequence one base away is far more abundant. The sample holds other DNA sequences that translate to the same CDR3. The rearrangement links TRDV2 to TRDJ1, with 8 bases matching TRDD3. Germline-derived CDR1 and CDR2 are GEAIGNYY and EKD. This CDR3 is 25 amino acids long. Unmatched junction bases numbered 34, after V lost 1 base and J lost 1 base. CDR3 DNA: TGTGCCTGTGACACGATGGCCCTCCGAGGTCGTCCCTATGTAGACGGGGGATATTCCACCGATAAACTCATCTTT. Translating gives CACDTMALRGRPYVDGGYSTDKLIF.

As for this clone: TCRdb's entry gives the protein of a much larger clone, which mismatches this DNA's translation at residue 17, likely from a read error; the protein reported here is translated from the DNA. The chain carries TRDV2 and TRDJ1; D is possibly TRDD3 (7 bases). The CDR3 runs 22 residues. Germline CDR1 is GEAIGNYY and CDR2 is EKD. Trimming left V 1 base short and J 4 bases short, with 36 bases between. CDR3 region: CACDTIFLKGGGGEFHIDKLIF. The CDR3 bases are TGTGCCTGTGACACAATATTCCTAAAAGGAGGTGGGGGAGAATTCCACATCGATAAACTCATCTTT.

The table lists this clone with a few counts. TCRdb shows a much larger clone's protein in place of this DNA's translation, and the two differ at residue 13, likely through a read error; the protein shown is translated from the DNA. DNA of the CDR3: TGTGCTCTTGGATTCATCACGGGCTACTGGGGGATACAGTACAACACCCTCCTATACACCGATAAACTCATCTTT. Translation gives CALGFITGYWGIQYNTLLYTDKLIF. The chain links TRDV1 to TRDJ1; 12 bases match TRDD3. Trimming at V came to 6 bases and at J to 0 bases, leaving 32 bases not matched to a gene. The germline CDR1 and CDR2 sequences are TSWWSYY and QGS. The CDR3 covers 25 residues.

Details on this clone: The mismatch at residue 12 between this DNA's translation and the TCRdb protein of a much larger clone likely reflects a read error; the protein shown is translated from the DNA. V gene TRDV1 combines with J gene TRDJ1; maybe TRDD3 (10 bases). The CDR3 is 22 residues long. Germline V CDR1 and CDR2: TSWWSYY, QGS. Trimming cost V 1 base and J 0 bases, with 30 bases left between them. The CDR3 DNA is TGTGCTCTTGGGGAACGTGCCTTCCTACGCCGCCACTGGGGGATTTACACCGATAAACTCATCTTT. It yields the protein CALGERAFLRRHWGIYTDKLIF.

This clone was detected a few times. The protein recorded in TCRdb matches a much larger clone and deviates from this DNA's translation at residues 4 and 11, suggesting a read error; the protein here is obtained by translating the DNA. J is TRDJ1 and V is TRDV1; 9 bases fit TRDD3. Germline CDR1 reads TSWWSYY; CDR2 reads QGS. CDR3 size: 22 residues. CDR3 DNA sequence: TGTGCTCTTGAGGAAGGGGGATATGACCCTAGGGGATACGAAGAGAACACCGATAAACTCATCTTT. Its protein is CALEEGGYDPRGYEENTDKLIF.